The 6 T cell receptor beta chains in this list originate from one sample, sequenced in a study of immune heterogeneity within non-small cell lung tumors (dated by TCRdb to the late 2010s). Genomic DNA was extracted from bulk tumor tissue and used as the TCR template, and around 600 ng gDNA was amplified per sample. During surgery, several biopsies were collected from each primary tumor and placed as far from one another as possible within the tumor mass. The study cohort was described as untreated and was composed of newly diagnosed NSCLC cases undergoing curative surgery. The instrument was a HiSeq X Ten. The TCR beta CDR3 region was amplified with a multiplex PCR system, in which a first round of roughly 10 cycles was run using 32 V-gene forward and 13 J-gene reverse primers. The public reads were quality trimmed at Q25 with fastp and then assembled into clones with MiXCR by TCRdb, keeping productive beta chains. CDR3 protein duplicates are merged, each entry listing the most common genes and DNA. This sample lists roughly 3,200 distinct CDR3 sequences; roughly 16% were detected once. The biggest ten clones account for around a sixth of the sample.

The sample taken for sequencing was lung tumor tissue. The origin of the receptors is a man aged 50-60 years with non-small cell lung cancer.

This clonotype qualifies as medium-sized. The chain links TRBV20-1 to TRBJ2-1, with 12 bases fitting TRBD2. Looked up from germline, CDR1 is DFQATT and CDR2 is SNEGSKA (reference sequence). The CDR3 has 14 residues. Losses at the gene ends were 2 bases for V and 8 bases for J; bases not matched to a gene: 4. The DNA of the CDR3 is TGCAGTGCTAGACCTAGCGGGAGGGGGGATGAGCAGTTCTTC. Its protein product is CSARPSGRGDEQFF.

The chain carries TRBV5-1 and TRBJ2-5, with a possible D match to TRBD2 (6 bases). From germline, CDR1 is SGHRS and CDR2 YFSETQ. This CDR3 contains 15 residues. V was shortened by 4 bases and J by 7 bases, with 20 bases between the two germline ends. The CDR3 reads CASSIRSEPGGTQYF. For the CDR3, the DNA is TGCGCCAGCAGCATACGTAGCGAGCCCGGGGGGACCCAGTACTTC. Full variable domain (remainder filled in from reference TRBV5-1 and TRBJ2-5): KAGVTQTPRYLIKTRGQQVTLSCSPISGHRSVSWYQQTPGQGLQFLFEYFSETQRNKGNFPGRFSGRQFSNSRSEMNVSTLELGDSALYLCASSIRSEPGGTQYFGPGTRLLVL.

This clonotype rates as medium-sized. The rearrangement links TRBV20-1 to TRBJ1-5; D unresolved. CDR3 length: 17 residues. V dropped 0 bases and J dropped 3 bases, with 18 bases sitting between them. Germline CDR1 DFQATT, CDR2 SNEGSKA (reference sequence). DNA for the CDR3: TGCAGTGCTAGAGATGAGGTATCTGAGAGTCCCAATCAGCCCCAGCATTTT. Protein sequence: CSARDEVSESPNQPQHF.

This clonotype was detected only a few times. A read error may explain this, as a much larger clone is one base away. The chain uses TRBV15 and TRBJ2-7; D remains ambiguous. This CDR3 has 13 amino acids. The germline V gene encodes CDR1 LNHNV and CDR2 YYDKDF (reference sequence). The CDR3 DNA reads TGTGCCACCAGCAGAGGAACCTCCTACGATCAGTACTTC. It encodes CATSRGTSYDQYF.

On this clonotype: A much larger clone lies a single base off, so this may be a read error. DNA of the CDR3: TGTGCCAGCTCACCACTGCGCTACCCCACAGATACGCAGTATTTT. The encoded protein is CASSPLRYPTDTQYF. The chain has TRBV18 and TRBJ2-3; no reliable D call. The V end lost 1 base, the J end lost 2 bases, and 10 bases lay between the germline ends. CDR1 and CDR2 from the germline V gene are KGHSH and LQKENI. The CDR3 totals 15 residues.

Within the sample, this clonotype is medium-sized (0.01 to 0.1%). V is TRBV12-3 or TRBV12-4 and J is TRBJ1-1; no reliable D call. The V and J ends lost 3 bases and 3 bases respectively, with 5 bases between them. The CDR3 is 12 amino acids. CDR3: CASSFRYTEAFF. The CDR3 region has the DNA TGTGCCAGCAGTTTCAGGTACACTGAAGCTTTCTTT.